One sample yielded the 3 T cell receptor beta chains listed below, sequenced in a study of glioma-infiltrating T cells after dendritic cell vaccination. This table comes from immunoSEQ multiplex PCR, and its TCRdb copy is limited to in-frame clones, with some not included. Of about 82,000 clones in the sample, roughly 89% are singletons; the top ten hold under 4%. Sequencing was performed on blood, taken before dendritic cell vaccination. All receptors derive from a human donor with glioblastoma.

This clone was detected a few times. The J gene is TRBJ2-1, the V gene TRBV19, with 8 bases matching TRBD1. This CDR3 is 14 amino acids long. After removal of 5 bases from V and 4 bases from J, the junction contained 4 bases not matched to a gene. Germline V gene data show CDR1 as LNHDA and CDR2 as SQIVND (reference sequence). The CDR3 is CASSPGGDYNEQFF. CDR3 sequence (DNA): TGTGCCAGTAGTCCAGGGGGCGATTACAATGAGCAGTTCTTC.

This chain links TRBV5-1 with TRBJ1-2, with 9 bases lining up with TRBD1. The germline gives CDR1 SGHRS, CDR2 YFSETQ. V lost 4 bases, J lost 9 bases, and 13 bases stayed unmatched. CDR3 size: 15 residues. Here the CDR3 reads CASSRPGQGYGRYTF. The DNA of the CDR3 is TGCGCCAGCAGCCGTCCGGGACAGGGATACGGTCGCTACACCTTC.

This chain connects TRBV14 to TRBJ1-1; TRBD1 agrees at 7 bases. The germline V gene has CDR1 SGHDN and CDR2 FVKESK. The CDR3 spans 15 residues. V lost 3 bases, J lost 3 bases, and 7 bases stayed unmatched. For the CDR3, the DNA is TGTGCCAGCAGCCACCTTACAGGGGACGACACTGAAGCTTTCTTT. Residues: CASSHLTGDDTEAFF.